This T cell receptor beta chain was captured by sequencing in a study of blood T cell repertoires in COVID-19. Study-level background: Material from acute and convalescent COVID-19 was sourced from the United States, Italy and Spain. Sources were T cells, B-cell-depleted T cells, or PBMCs; the material itself was cDNA or gDNA.

V was clipped by 2 bases and J by 3 bases, with 14 bases between them. The germline CDR1 and CDR2 sequences are MDHEN and SYDVKM. This CDR3 contains 16 residues. Original processing methods: Reference gene primer amplification in the assay estimated nucleated cell counts. Assay used: immunoSEQ multiplex PCR; TCRdb lists only in-frame clones, some missing. V and J calls and clone size are copied from that table; D and trimming were computed from the DNA. The repertoire holds 180,000 or so clones, with approximately 84% as singletons. The sequence derives from a human donor with acute or convalescent COVID-19. The donor label of this sample is uncertain. The material sequenced was peripheral blood. This chain links TRBV28 with TRBJ1-5; tentative D call: TRBD1 (5 bases). The CDR3: CASSLILYRINQPQHF. In DNA, the CDR3 is TGTGCCAGCAGTTTAATATTGTACAGGATCAATCAGCCCCAGCATTTT.